The 28 T cell receptor beta chains below all came from one sample that was sequenced in a study of lymphopenia after photon versus proton radiotherapy. Profiled with immunoSEQ multiplex PCR; TCRdb holds only in-frame clones, not every one. The data contain about 24,000 clones, around 84% of them singletons. The starting material was peripheral blood, obtained from a patient treated with photon-based radiotherapy. These receptors were obtained from a middle-aged man with gastric cancer.

In this sample, this clone turned up once. The chain has TRBV7-2 and TRBJ1-1, with D uncertain. The CDR3 covers 12 residues. Germline V gene data show CDR1 as SGHTA and CDR2 as FQGNSA. The ends were cut back, 1 base at V and 4 bases at J, with 4 bases in the middle. For the CDR3, the DNA is TGTGCCAGCAGCTTAGACAGCACTGAAGCTTTCTTT. This gives the protein CASSLDSTEAFF.

The chain uses TRBV28 and TRBJ1-6; a weak D match, TRBD1 (5 bases). V lost 2 bases and J lost 6, with 17 bases in between. In germline, CDR1 is MDHEN, CDR2 SYDVKM. The CDR3 runs 17 residues. The CDR3: CASSLTGSMGGNSPLHF. The CDR3 nucleotides are TGTGCCAGCAGTTTAACAGGCTCCATGGGGGGTAATTCACCCCTCCACTTT.

The chain has TRBV27 and TRBJ1-1, with TRBD1 as a possible D gene (5 bases). Germline assignment: CDR1 MNHEY and CDR2 SMNVEV (reference sequence). The V and J ends lost 7 bases and 5 bases respectively, with 17 bases between them. The length of the CDR3 is 14 residues. The CDR3: CASIESGAQTEAFF. The CDR3 DNA reads as TGTGCCAGCATCGAATCCGGGGCCCAGACTGAAGCTTTCTTT.

This chain joins TRBV6-1 and TRBJ1-4; D unresolved. The CDR3 totals 16 residues. Germline CDR1 MNHNS, CDR2 SASEGT. Trimming cost V 2 bases and J 3 bases, with 13 bases left between them. The CDR3 sequence: CASSEYGVMANEKLFF. As DNA, the CDR3 is TGTGCCAGCAGTGAATATGGGGTTATGGCTAATGAAAAACTGTTTTTT.

CDR3 region: CASSPPGRADYGYTF. CDR3 bases: TGTGCCAGCTCACCACCGGGCAGGGCAGACTATGGCTACACCTTC. The rearrangement links TRBV18 to TRBJ1-2; D may be TRBD1 (5 bases). Trimming removed 0 bases at V and 3 bases at J, with 11 bases between. Germline values: CDR1 KGHSH, CDR2 LQKENI. CDR3 length: 15 amino acids.

The V call is TRBV27, the J call TRBJ2-7; TRBD2 might be the D (6 bases). Germline V gene sequence: CDR1 MNHEY, CDR2 SMNVEV (reference sequence). Trimming pared 7 bases from V and 5 bases from J, leaving 21 bases between. This CDR3 spans 15 amino acids. This CDR3 is CASTRGLGGGHEQYF. In nucleotides, the CDR3 is TGTGCCAGCACTAGAGGCCTGGGGGGAGGCCACGAGCAGTACTTC.

This chain uses TRBV5-1 with TRBJ2-2; D perhaps matches TRBD1 (6 bases). Germline V CDR1 and CDR2: SGHRS, YFSETQ. Trimming removed 3 bases from V and 0 bases from J, with 9 bases in between. This CDR3 is 15 amino acids long. The CDR3 spells CASSSGTSNTGELFF. The CDR3 DNA reads as TGCGCCAGCAGCTCCGGGACATCGAACACCGGGGAGCTGTTTTTT.

The chain employs TRBV9 and TRBJ1-2; D unclear. The CDR3 has 17 amino acids. CDR1 is SGDLS, CDR2 YYNGEE, per germline. Trimming removed 4 bases from V and 8 bases from J, with 27 bases in between. The CDR3 nucleotides read TGTGCCAGCAGCCTTAACCCTCGGACGGAGAAGAATTACGGCTACACCTTC. Its translation is CASSLNPRTEKNYGYTF.

V usage is TRBV5-6 and J usage is TRBJ2-5; 15 bases agree with TRBD2. Germline V lookup: CDR1 SGHDT, CDR2 YYEEEE. V lost 6 bases and J lost 5; bases outside the gene matches: 8. The CDR3 has 16 residues. The CDR3 nucleotides are TGTGCCAGCACCGCCGGACTAGCGGGGGGGCATGAGACCCAGTACTTC. It encodes CASTAGLAGGHETQYF. Full variable domain (rest looked up from reference TRBV5-6 and TRBJ2-5): DAGVTQSPTHLIKTRGQQVTLRCSPKSGHDTVSWYQQALGQGPQFIFQYYEEEERQRGNFPDRFSGHQFPNYSSELNVNALLLGDSALYLCASTAGLAGGHETQYFGPGTRLLVL.

The V call is TRBV19, the J call TRBJ2-2; TRBD1 agrees at 9 bases. This CDR3 is built from 19 residues. Per the germline V gene, CDR1 is LNHDA and CDR2 is SQIVND (reference sequence). V lost 8 bases, J lost 4 bases, and 20 bases stayed unmatched. This CDR3 is CASSREWDRAFDGTGELFF. CDR3 in DNA: TGTGCCAGTTCCAGAGAGTGGGACAGGGCTTTCGATGGCACCGGGGAGCTGTTTTTT.

This CDR3 is CASSLTDSGANVLTF. The CDR3 nucleotides read TGTGCCAGCAGCTTAACCGACTCTGGGGCCAACGTCCTGACTTTC. This sequence joins TRBV11-1 and TRBJ2-6; no clear D gene. Germline CDR1 reads SGHAT; CDR2 reads FQDESV (reference sequence). The V end lost 2 bases, the J end lost 0 bases, and 5 bases lay between the germline ends. This CDR3 region has 15 residues.

The rearrangement links TRBV28 to TRBJ1-1; unclear D gene. This CDR3 region has 14 residues. CDR1 is MDHEN, CDR2 SYDVKM, per germline. The V gene lost 4 bases and the J gene lost 1 base, with 10 bases spanning the gap. Here the CDR3 reads CASSSRAENTEAFF. The CDR3 coding sequence is TGTGCCAGCAGTTCGAGGGCGGAGAACACTGAAGCTTTCTTT.

The CDR3 here is CSVDGESLLYGYTF. CDR3 sequence (DNA): TGCAGCGTTGACGGGGAATCCCTTCTCTATGGCTACACCTTC. The V call is TRBV29-1, the J call TRBJ1-2, with D hard to call. Germline V lookup: CDR1 SQVTM, CDR2 ANQGSEA. V was trimmed by 3 bases and J by 4 bases, leaving 15 bases between them. The CDR3 loop spans 14 amino acids. Full variable domain (outside the CDR3, taken from reference TRBV29-1 and TRBJ1-2): SAVISQKPSRDICQRGTSLTIQCQVDSQVTMMFWYRQQPGQSLTLIATANQGSEATYESGFVIDKFPISRPNLTFSTLTVSNMSPEDSSIYLCSVDGESLLYGYTFGSGTRLTVV.

This clone appeared a single time. The chain couples TRBV10-3 to TRBJ2-2; TRBD1 matches 8 bases. J gave up 2 bases and V 7 bases, and 9 bases lay outside the gene matches. The CDR3 has 16 residues. Looked up from germline, CDR1 is ENHRY and CDR2 is SYGVKD. Written as DNA, the CDR3 is TGTGCCATCACCGCAAGGGCAGGGGGCAACACCGGGGAGCTGTTTTTT. Its translation is CAITARAGGNTGELFF.

This clone was found once. The chain's CDR3 is CASSQGPLPAFF. For the CDR3, the DNA is TGTGCCAGCAGCCAGGGCCCTCTCCCAGCTTTCTTT. The rearrangement uses TRBV4-2 and TRBJ1-1; D uncertain. The CDR3 is made up of 12 amino acids. From germline, CDR1 is LGHNA and CDR2 YNFKEQ. With 3 bases removed from V and 10 bases from J, the gap between germline ends came to 12 bases.

The J gene is TRBJ2-3, the V gene TRBV7-3; D gene ambiguous. CDR3 length: 13 residues. Germline CDR1 and CDR2: SGHTA and FQGTGA. Deletions cut 3 bases from V and 6 bases from J, with 10 bases between. CDR3 DNA: TGTGCCAGCAGCTTCCTTCACCGCGATACGCAGTATTTT. It specifies CASSFLHRDTQYF.

V usage is TRBV4-3 and J usage is TRBJ2-5, with TRBD1 matching over 7 bases. Germline V gene sequence: CDR1 LGHNA, CDR2 YSLEER. This CDR3 spans 15 amino acids. V was pared by 4 bases and J by 5 bases, with 10 bases of the junction left unmatched. The CDR3 nucleotides read TGCGCCAGCAGCCCCGGCATAGGGGGCGAGGAGACCCAGTACTTC. Its translation: CASSPGIGGEETQYF.

This clone was recorded a few times. The chain has TRBV7-2 and TRBJ2-5, with 9 bases matching TRBD2. V lost 1 base and J lost 5; bases outside the gene matches: 11. The CDR3 covers 17 residues. Germline-derived CDR1 and CDR2 are SGHTA and FQGNSA. CDR3 protein: CASSLGPRGGLRETQYF. The CDR3, as DNA: TGTGCCAGCAGCTTAGGCCCGCGGGGGGGCCTCAGGGAGACCCAGTACTTC.

V usage is TRBV14 and J usage is TRBJ2-7; D might be TRBD1 (6 bases). Looked up from germline, CDR1 is SGHDN and CDR2 is FVKESK. The ends were cut back, 3 bases at V and 5 bases at J, with 14 bases in the middle. CDR3 length equals 14 residues. This chain's CDR3 is CASSHTGLWDEQYF. The CDR3 coding sequence is TGTGCCAGCAGCCATACAGGGCTCTGGGACGAGCAGTACTTC.

The chain uses TRBV30 and TRBJ2-5; 12 bases fit TRBD2. Per the germline V gene, CDR1 is GTSNPN and CDR2 is SVGIG (reference sequence). This CDR3 region has 13 residues. The ends lost 6 bases at V and 7 bases at J; junction bases unmatched: 6. CDR3 bases: TGTGCCTGCCTGACTAGCGGGGGCCGGACCCAGTACTTC. Protein sequence: CACLTSGGRTQYF.

The chain couples TRBV7-9 to TRBJ2-1, with 7 bases matching TRBD1. The V segment lost 2 bases and the J segment 2 bases; nucleotides outside the gene matches: 3. Germline V gene lookup returns CDR1 SEHNR and CDR2 FQNEAQ (reference sequence). The CDR3 loop spans 15 amino acids. The CDR3 DNA is TGTGCCAGCAGCTTACTTACAGGGGCCTACAATGAGCAGTTCTTC. Its translation is CASSLLTGAYNEQFF.

CDR3 nucleotide sequence: TGTGCCAGCAGCTTGAGGGGGGCCAGGTCGCAAGAGACCCAGTACTTC. Translation gives CASSLRGARSQETQYF. V gene TRBV5-6 combines with J gene TRBJ2-5; tentatively, D is TRBD1 or TRBD2 (6 bases each). The CDR3 runs to 16 residues. Trimming shortened V by 1 base and J by 2 bases, and 15 bases separated the two germline ends. Germline-derived CDR1 and CDR2 are SGHDT and YYEEEE.

The V gene is TRBV10-2, the J gene TRBJ1-1; possible D gene TRBD1, 5 bases. Trimming stripped 7 bases from V and 3 bases from J, with 9 bases between. Germline V gene sequence: CDR1 WSHSY, CDR2 SAAADI. This CDR3 has 12 residues. This CDR3 is CASKLGDTEAFF. The CDR3 bases are TGCGCCAGCAAGTTGGGGGACACTGAAGCTTTCTTT.

The gene calls are TRBV20-1 and TRBJ1-1; the D gene is possibly TRBD1 (5 bases). The CDR3 loop spans 11 amino acids. CDR1 is DFQATT and CDR2 is SNEGSKA in the germline V gene (reference sequence). V was clipped by 1 base and J by 7 bases, with 7 bases between them. The CDR3 DNA reads TGCAGTGCTAGAGTCACAGGTGAAGCTTTCTTT. Protein product: CSARVTGEAFF.

V and J are TRBV7-2 and TRBJ2-7; D ambiguous. This CDR3 spans 13 amino acids. Trimming took off 2 bases at V and 3 bases at J, with 8 bases between the two ends. Germline CDR1 is SGHTA and CDR2 is FQGNSA. CDR3 nucleotides: TGTGCCAGCAGCTTATTGGAGAGCTACGAGCAGTACTTC. This encodes CASSLLESYEQYF. Variable domain in full (rest from reference TRBV7-2 and TRBJ2-7): GAGVSQSPSNKVTEKGKDVELRCDPISGHTALYWYRQSLGQGLEFLIYFQGNSAPDKSGLPSDRFSAERTGGSVSTLTIQRTQQEDSAVYLCASSLLESYEQYFGPGTRLTVT.

The chain joins TRBV5-1 to TRBJ2-5; 8 bases line up with TRBD1. J was trimmed by 4 bases and V by 6 bases; bases with no gene match: 5. The CDR3 consists of 13 residues. CDR1 is SGHRS and CDR2 is YFSETQ in the germline V gene. CDR3 region: CASTLDRAETQYF. CDR3 nucleotides: TGCGCCAGCACCCTGGACAGGGCAGAGACCCAGTACTTC.

The chain joins TRBV6-1 to TRBJ1-5, with D perhaps matching TRBD1 (5 bases). CDR1 is MNHNS, CDR2 SASEGT, per germline. The CDR3 sequence is 14 residues long. With 9 bases removed from V and 6 bases from J, the gap between germline ends came to 18 bases. The chain's CDR3 is CASAPGPGPQPQHF. The CDR3 nucleotides are TGTGCCAGTGCCCCGGGACCTGGGCCTCAGCCCCAGCATTTT.

The chain carries TRBV9 and TRBJ2-3; 12 bases align to TRBD2. The J segment lost 10 bases and the V segment lost 3 bases, leaving 9 bases of the junction unmatched. Looked up from germline, CDR1 is SGDLS and CDR2 is YYNGEE. This CDR3 spans 15 amino acids. The CDR3 sequence is CASSERGTSGSAQYF. The CDR3 nucleotides read TGTGCCAGCAGCGAGAGGGGGACTAGCGGGTCGGCGCAGTATTTT. The whole variable domain, remainder taken from reference TRBV9 and TRBJ2-3, is DSGVTQTPKHLITATGQRVTLRCSPRSGDLSVYWYQQSLDQGLQFLIQYYNGEERAKGNILERFSAQQFPDLHSELNLSSLELGDSALYFCASSERGTSGSAQYFGPGTRLTVL.